The source of this TCR beta chain is a study of blood T cells in healthy people across ages. Study results and caveats: Per-million-T-cell TCR beta diversity fell roughly linearly with age.

As concerns this clonotype: The target antigen is unknown.

The authors ran a second PCR of about 6 to 11 cycles using a sample-barcoded 5' primer and a J-beta primer mix. Samples each returned at least 2.5 million CDR3-containing paired-end reads. MiXCR, run by TCRdb on the 5' RACE reads, gives a single entry per CDR3 protein. The data contain hundreds of thousands of distinct CDR3 sequences, around 45% of them seen just once; the ten biggest clones take up about 32%. The CDR3 consists of 14 residues. The V and J ends lost 1 base and 9 bases respectively, with 15 bases between them. Germline CDR1 is SGHRS and CDR2 is YFSETQ. Individuals who donated were healthy Caucasians from Russia aged roughly 6 to 95.

This receptor was identified in an older woman in good health. This chain joins TRBV5-1 and TRBJ2-3; D is possibly TRBD2 (5 bases). What was sequenced was blood. The CDR3 protein is CASSLRLREITQYF. CDR3 DNA: TGCGCCAGCAGCTTGAGGTTGAGGGAGATAACGCAGTATTTT.